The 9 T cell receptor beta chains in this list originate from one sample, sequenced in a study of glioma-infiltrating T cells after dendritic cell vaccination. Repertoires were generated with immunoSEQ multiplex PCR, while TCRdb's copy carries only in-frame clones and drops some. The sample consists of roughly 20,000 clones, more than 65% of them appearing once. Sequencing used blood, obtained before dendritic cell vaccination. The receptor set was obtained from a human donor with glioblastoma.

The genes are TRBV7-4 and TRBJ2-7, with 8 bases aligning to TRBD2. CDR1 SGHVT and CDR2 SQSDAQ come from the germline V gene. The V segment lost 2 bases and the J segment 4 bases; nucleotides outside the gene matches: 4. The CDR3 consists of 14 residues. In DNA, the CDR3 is TGTGCCAGCAGCTTATGGACTAGCAGGTACGAGCAGTACTTC. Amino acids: CASSLWTSRYEQYF.

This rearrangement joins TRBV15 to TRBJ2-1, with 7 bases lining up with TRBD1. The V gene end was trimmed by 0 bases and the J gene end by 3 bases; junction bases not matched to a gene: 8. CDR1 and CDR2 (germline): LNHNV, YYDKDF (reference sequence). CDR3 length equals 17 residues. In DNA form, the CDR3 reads TGTGCCACCAGCAGAGATAGTAGGGGGCGAGACTACAATGAGCAGTTCTTC. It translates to CATSRDSRGRDYNEQFF.

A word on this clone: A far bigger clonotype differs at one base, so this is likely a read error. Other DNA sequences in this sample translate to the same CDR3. CDR3 loop: CASSEYAGPSYEQYF. Written as DNA, the CDR3 is TGTGCCAGCAGTGAGTACGCGGGACCCTCCTACGAGCAGTACTTC. The V gene is TRBV6-6, the J gene TRBJ2-7, with TRBD2 as a possible D gene (6 bases). The germline V gene encodes CDR1 MNHNY and CDR2 SVGAGI (reference sequence). Between the trimmed V and J ends, which lost 5 bases and 0 bases, there was a span of 14 bases. The CDR3 has 15 amino acids.

CDR3 nucleotide sequence: TGCAGCGCCGGACAGGGTCTTGGAGAGACCCAGTACTTC. Translation: CSAGQGLGETQYF. The V and J genes are TRBV29-1 and TRBJ2-5, with 8 positions matching TRBD1. The CDR3 length is 13 residues. Germline V lookup: CDR1 SQVTM, CDR2 ANQGSEA. The V and J ends lost 7 bases and 4 bases, in that order; junction bases with no gene match: 8.

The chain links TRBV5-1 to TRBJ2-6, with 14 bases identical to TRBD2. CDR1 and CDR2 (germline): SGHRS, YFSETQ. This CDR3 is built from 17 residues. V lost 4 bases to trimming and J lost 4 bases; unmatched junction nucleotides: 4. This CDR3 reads CASSLGLAGEGANVLTF. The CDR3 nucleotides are TGCGCCAGCAGCCTGGGACTAGCGGGAGAGGGGGCCAACGTCCTGACTTTC. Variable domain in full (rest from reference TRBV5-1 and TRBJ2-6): KAGVTQTPRYLIKTRGQQVTLSCSPISGHRSVSWYQQTPGQGLQFLFEYFSETQRNKGNFPGRFSGRQFSNSRSEMNVSTLELGDSALYLCASSLGLAGEGANVLTFGAGSRLTVL.

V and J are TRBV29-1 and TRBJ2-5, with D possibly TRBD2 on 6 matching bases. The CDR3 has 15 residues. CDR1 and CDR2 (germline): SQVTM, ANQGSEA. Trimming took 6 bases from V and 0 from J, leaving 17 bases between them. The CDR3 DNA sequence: TGCAGCGTGGGAGGTGGGAGAGGGTACCAAGAGACCCAGTACTTC. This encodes CSVGGGRGYQETQYF. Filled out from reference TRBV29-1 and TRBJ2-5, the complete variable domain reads SAVISQKPSRDICQRGTSLTIQCQVDSQVTMMFWYRQQPGQSLTLIATANQGSEATYESGFVIDKFPISRPNLTFSTLTVSNMSPEDSSIYLCSVGGGRGYQETQYFGPGTRLLVL.

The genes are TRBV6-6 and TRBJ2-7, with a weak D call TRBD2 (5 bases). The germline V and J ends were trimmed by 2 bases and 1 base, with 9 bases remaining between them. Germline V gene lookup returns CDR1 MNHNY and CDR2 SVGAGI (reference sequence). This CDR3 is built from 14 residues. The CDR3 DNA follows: TGTGCCAGCAGTTACCAGGACTCTTCCTACGAGCAGTACTTC. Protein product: CASSYQDSSYEQYF.

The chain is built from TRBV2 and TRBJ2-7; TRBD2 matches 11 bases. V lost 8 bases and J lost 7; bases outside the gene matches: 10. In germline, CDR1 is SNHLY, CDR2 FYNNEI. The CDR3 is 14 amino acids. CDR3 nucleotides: TGTGCCAGCGTTAGCGGGAGGGCCTTATTAGAGCAGTACTTC. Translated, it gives CASVSGRALLEQYF. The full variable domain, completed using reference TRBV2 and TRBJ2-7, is EPEVTQTPSHQVTQMGQEVILRCVPISNHLYFYWYRQILGQKVEFLVSFYNNEISEKSEIFDDQFSVERPDGSNFTLKIRSTKLEDSAMYFCASVSGRALLEQYFGPGTRLTVT.

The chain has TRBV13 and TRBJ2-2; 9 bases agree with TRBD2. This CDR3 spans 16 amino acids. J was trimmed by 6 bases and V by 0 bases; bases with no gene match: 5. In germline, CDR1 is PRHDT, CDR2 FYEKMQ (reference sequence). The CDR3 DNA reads TGTGCCAGCAGCTTAGGAGCCGGGACTAGCTCCGGGGAGCTGTTTTTT. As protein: CASSLGAGTSSGELFF.